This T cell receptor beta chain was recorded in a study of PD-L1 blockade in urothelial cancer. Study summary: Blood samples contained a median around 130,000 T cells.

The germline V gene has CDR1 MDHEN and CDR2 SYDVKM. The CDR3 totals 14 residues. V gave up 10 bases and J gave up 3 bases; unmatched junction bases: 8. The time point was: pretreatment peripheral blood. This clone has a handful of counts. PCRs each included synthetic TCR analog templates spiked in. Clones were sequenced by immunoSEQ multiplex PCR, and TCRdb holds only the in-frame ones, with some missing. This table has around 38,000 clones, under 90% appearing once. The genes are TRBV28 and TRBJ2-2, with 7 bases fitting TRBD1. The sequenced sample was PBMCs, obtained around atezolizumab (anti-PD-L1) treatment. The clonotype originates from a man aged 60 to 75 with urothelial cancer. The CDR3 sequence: CATAGTVYTGELFF. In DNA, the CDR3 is TGTGCCACCGCTGGGACAGTGTACACCGGGGAGCTGTTTTTT.